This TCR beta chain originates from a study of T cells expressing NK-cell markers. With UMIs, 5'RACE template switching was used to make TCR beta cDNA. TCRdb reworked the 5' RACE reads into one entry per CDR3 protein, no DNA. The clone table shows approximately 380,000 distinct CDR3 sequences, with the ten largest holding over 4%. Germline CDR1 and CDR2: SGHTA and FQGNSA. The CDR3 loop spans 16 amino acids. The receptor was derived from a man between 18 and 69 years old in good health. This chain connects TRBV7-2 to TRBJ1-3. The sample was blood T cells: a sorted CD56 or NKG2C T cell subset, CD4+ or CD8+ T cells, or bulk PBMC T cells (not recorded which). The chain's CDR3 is CASSLMSRVPGNTIYF.